Listed below are T cell receptor beta chains from one sample, sequenced in a study of cytomegalovirus exposure and HLA in healthy donors. Clones were read by immunoSEQ multiplex PCR, and TCRdb kept only the in-frame ones, dropping some. The sample consists of about 180,000 clones, 70% to 80% of them appearing once. Sequencing was carried out using PBMCs. The receptors derive from a young man in good health and CMV-seronegative. The CDR3 runs from the conserved cysteine through the conserved F or W. The order of the fields is V gene, clone size, J gene, D gene, CDR3 DNA, CDR3 protein. The D gene is left open where the match is weak. Size values are once, few and many counts, or a class for expanded clones, and some rows have none.

TRBV7-9	-	TRBJ1-4	TRBD1	TGTGCCAGCAGCCCCGGGACAGGGGAAACTAATGAAAAACTGTTTTTT	CASSPGTGETNEKLFF
TRBV5-6	-	TRBJ1-5	TRBD1	TGTGCCAGCAGCTTCATGGACAGGGGACCCAATCAGCCCCAGCATTTT	CASSFMDRGPNQPQHF
TRBV5-6	-	TRBJ2-3	-	TGTGCCAGCAGCTGGGGCCGGGGCACAGATACGCAGTATTTT	CASSWGRGTDTQYF
TRBV9	-	TRBJ2-7	-	TGTGCCAGCAGCGTAGCACGGGACAAAAGCGTGTACGAGCAGTACTTC	CASSVARDKSVYEQYF
TRBV7-2	-	TRBJ1-5	-	TGTGCCAGCAGCTTACAGGGTTCCGGGCCCCAGCATTTT	CASSLQGSGPQHF
TRBV11-2	few	TRBJ2-4	-	TGTGCCAGCAGCTTAGGCAGGGAGGACATTCAGTACTTC	CASSLGREDIQYF
TRBV28	-	TRBJ2-7	TRBD1	TGTGCCAGCAGAGGGGGGACAGGAGCCGAGCAGTACTTC	CASRGGTGAEQYF
TRBV29-1	-	TRBJ1-2	TRBD1	TGCAGCGTGGACAGGGGGGTCTATGGCTACACCTTC	CSVDRGVYGYTF
TRBV27	-	TRBJ1-3	TRBD1	TGTGCCAGCAGTTTATTCCCGGACAGGGGAAACACCATATATTTT	CASSLFPDRGNTIYF
TRBV11-3	-	TRBJ2-3	TRBD1	TGTGCCAGTCGACAGGGGGGCGGAGATACGCAGTATTTT	CASRQGGGDTQYF
TRBV27	-	TRBJ1-5	-	TGTGCCAGCAGTTCGCGGGGCAATCAGCCCCAGCATTTT	CASSSRGNQPQHF
TRBV6-5	-	TRBJ2-3	-	TGTGCCAGCAGTTTCCCGGGAGCAGATACGCAGTATTTT	CASSFPGADTQYF
TRBV2	-	TRBJ2-7	-	TGTGCCAGCACTCAGCCGGGAGTCGGGTTTAGGTTC	CASTQPGVGFRF
TRBV10-2	-	TRBJ1-2	TRBD1	TGCGCCAGCAGTGAGTTTCGACAGGGGAGATATGGCTACACCTTC	CASSEFRQGRYGYTF
TRBV27	-	TRBJ1-1	TRBD1	TGTGCCAGCAGCTCAGGGGGAAGAGACGCTTTCTTT	CASSSGGRDAFF
TRBV28	-	TRBJ1-2	-	TGTGCCAGCACCATCACGGGGAACTATGGCTACACCTTC	CASTITGNYGYTF
TRBV5-1	-	TRBJ1-1	-	TGCGCCAGCAGCCCCGGAGGCAGGTTGAACACTGAAGCTTTCTTT	CASSPGGRLNTEAFF
TRBV12-5	-	TRBJ1-5	-	TGTGCTAGTGGCCCCAGGGGCAGACCTTGCCCAAATCAGCCCCAGCATTTT	CASGPRGRPCPNQPQHF
TRBV19	-	TRBJ1-5	TRBD1	TGTGCCAGTAGTATGTGGGGGCAGGGGGATTATCAGCCCCAGCATTTT	CASSMWGQGDYQPQHF
TRBV19	-	TRBJ1-5	-	TGTGCCAGTAGTAGACGGCCAGGGGAGAGCAATCAGCCCCAGCATTTT	CASSRRPGESNQPQHF
TRBV7-3	-	TRBJ2-2	TRBD1	TGTGCCAGCAGCCCCCAGGGGGCAGGGGAGCTGTTTTTT	CASSPQGAGELFF
TRBV28	-	TRBJ2-5	TRBD1	TGTGCCAGCAGTCCAGAACAGGGGTACCAAGAGACCCAGTACTTC	CASSPEQGYQETQYF